This T cell receptor beta chain was sequenced during a study of regulatory T cells in long-lasting Graves disease. Both iRepertoire HTBI primers and Arm-PCR of CDR3 regions were used to build the TCR beta libraries. TCRdb recomputed calls from the multiplex PCR reads with MiXCR, one row per CDR3 protein. The table shows approximately 460,000 distinct CDR3 sequences, with 16% occurring only once. The CDR3 is 16 amino acids. V dropped 3 bases and J dropped 1; count of bases not matched to a gene: 4. CDR1 and CDR2 from the germline V gene are DFQATT and SNEGSKA (reference sequence). Time point here: newly diagnosed GD, antithyroid drugs for less than 3 months. Scientists built the TCR library using RNA that was extracted from PBMCs. This sample was also put to use in a study of T cells in Graves' hyperthyroidism and ophthalmopathy.

This chain links TRBV20-1 with TRBJ2-4, with 12 bases that match TRBD2. This specimen consisted of peripheral blood mononuclear cells (PBMCs), obtained at new diagnosis, from a patient treated with antithyroid drugs. The origin of this receptor is a woman aged 30 to 39 with Graves disease. DNA of the CDR3: TGCAGTGCTAGCCTAGCGGGGGGGCTGGCCAAAAACATTCAGTACTTC. It translates to CSASLAGGLAKNIQYF.